These T cell receptor beta chains were read from a single sample in a study of CD8+ T cells in alopecia areata. Assay: immunoSEQ multiplex PCR; the TCRdb copy retains only in-frame clones and omits some. The sample has 150,000 to 200,000 clones; around 58% are singletons. Sequences were derived from CD4+ T cells sorted from blood, sampled at approximately week 60, from a patient treated with tofacitinib. The receptor set was obtained from a human donor with alopecia areata. Each CDR3 is given without its conserved first and last residue. Fields, in order: J gene, clone size, V gene, CDR3 protein. Expanded clones are given a class, and other clones once, few, many or no size at all.

TRBJ1-2	.	TRBV30	AWSGTGNGYT
TRBJ1-2	.	TRBV29-1	SVQNTGYT
TRBJ2-7	.	TRBV15	ATSRDTGEQY
TRBJ1-6	few	TRBV5-1	ASSYDPNSPLH
TRBJ2-3	few	TRBV15	ATSSNSGGRDTQY
TRBJ2-3	.	TRBV4-1	ASSPTRPQRTDTQY
TRBJ1-6	few	TRBV4-1	ASSQERGLPLH
TRBJ1-4	few	TRBV30	AWTRNNEKLF
TRBJ1-5	.	TRBV30	AWSRRGPGGQPQH
TRBJ2-6	.	TRBV4-1	ASSQDPRTPSSGANVLT
TRBJ1-5	.	TRBV4-2	ASSLGHNDQPQH
TRBJ2-5	.	TRBV19	ASAQRLGTKETQY
TRBJ2-3	.	TRBV30	AWMGLSTDTQY
TRBJ2-7	.	TRBV15	ATSRDTLLEQY
TRBJ2-5	.	TRBV9	ASSVSGAIQETQY
TRBJ2-2	.	TRBV19	ASSETGTNTGELF
TRBJ2-6	few	TRBV11-2	ASSLSTAGANVLT
TRBJ2-5	.	TRBV6-5	ASSLQETQY
TRBJ2-5	.	TRBV30	AWSPGYQETQY
TRBJ2-2	once	TRBV11-2	ASSQGLNTGELF
TRBJ2-1	few	TRBV10-2	ASSATGFEQF
TRBJ1-5	.	TRBV5-1	ASSAYSNQPQH
TRBJ2-5	.	TRBV30	AWSRDLQETQY
TRBJ2-6	.	TRBV7-9	ASSPLRREMESGANVLT
TRBJ2-5	.	TRBV28	ASSSGGETQY
TRBJ2-2	.	TRBV6-5	ASRPTTPGVGELF
TRBJ2-4	.	TRBV29-1	SGEVGKNIQY
TRBJ1-2	.	TRBV30	AWEDTGYGYT
TRBJ2-5	.	TRBV29-1	SVEGGQSQETQY
TRBJ2-7	.	TRBV6-5	ASSYAAGGSYEQY
TRBJ2-7	.	TRBV27	ASSLRGSYEQY
TRBJ1-2	few	TRBV30	AWRRGVVDGYT
TRBJ2-6	.	TRBV30	ASPGANVLT
TRBJ1-4	.	TRBV15	ATSRAGIDNEKLF
TRBJ2-5	few	TRBV6-5	ASSYAGGQETQY
TRBJ2-5	.	TRBV2	ASSPGQETQY
TRBJ1-5	few	TRBV7-2	ASTRPQAGRNQPQH